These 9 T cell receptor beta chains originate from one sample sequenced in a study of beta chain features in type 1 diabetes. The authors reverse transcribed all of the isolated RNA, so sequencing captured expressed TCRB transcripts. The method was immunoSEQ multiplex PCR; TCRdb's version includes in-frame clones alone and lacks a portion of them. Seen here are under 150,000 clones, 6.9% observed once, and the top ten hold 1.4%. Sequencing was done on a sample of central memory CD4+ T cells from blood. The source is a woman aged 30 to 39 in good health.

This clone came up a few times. CDR3: CASSGLAGPADTQYF. CDR3 sequence (DNA): TGTGCCAGCAGTGGATTAGCGGGACCTGCAGATACGCAGTATTTT. The chain recombines TRBV6-1 with TRBJ2-3; 8 bases line up with TRBD2. V shed 4 bases and J 4 bases; nucleotides not matched to a gene: 7. Germline V CDR1 and CDR2: MNHNS, SASEGT. The CDR3 extends over 15 amino acids.

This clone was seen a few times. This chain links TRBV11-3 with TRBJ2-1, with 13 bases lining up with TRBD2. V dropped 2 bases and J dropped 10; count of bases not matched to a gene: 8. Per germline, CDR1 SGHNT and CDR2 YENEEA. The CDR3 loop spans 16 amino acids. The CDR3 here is CASSLQTSGRGNEQFF. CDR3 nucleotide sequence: TGTGCCAGCAGCTTACAAACTAGCGGGAGGGGAAACGAGCAGTTCTTC.

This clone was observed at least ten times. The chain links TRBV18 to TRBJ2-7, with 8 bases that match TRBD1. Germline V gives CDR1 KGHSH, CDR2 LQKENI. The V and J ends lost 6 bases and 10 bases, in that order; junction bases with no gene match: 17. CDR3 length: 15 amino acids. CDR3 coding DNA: TGTGCCAGCTCTTCCTCCCCGGGACAGGTGGGCGGTCAGTACTTC. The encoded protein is CASSSSPGQVGGQYF.

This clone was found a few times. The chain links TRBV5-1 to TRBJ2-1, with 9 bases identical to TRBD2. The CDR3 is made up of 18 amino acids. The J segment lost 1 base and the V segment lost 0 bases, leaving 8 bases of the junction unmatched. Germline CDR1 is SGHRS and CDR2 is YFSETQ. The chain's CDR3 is CASSLAGLAGPSYNEQFF. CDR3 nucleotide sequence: TGCGCCAGCAGCTTGGCGGGGCTAGCGGGACCGTCCTACAATGAGCAGTTCTTC.

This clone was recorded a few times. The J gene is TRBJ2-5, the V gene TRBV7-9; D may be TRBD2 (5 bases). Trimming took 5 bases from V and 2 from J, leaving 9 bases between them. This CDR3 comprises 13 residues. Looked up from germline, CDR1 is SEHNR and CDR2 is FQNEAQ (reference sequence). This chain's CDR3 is CASSLSGQETQYF. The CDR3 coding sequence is TGTGCCAGCAGCCTGAGCGGACAAGAGACCCAGTACTTC.

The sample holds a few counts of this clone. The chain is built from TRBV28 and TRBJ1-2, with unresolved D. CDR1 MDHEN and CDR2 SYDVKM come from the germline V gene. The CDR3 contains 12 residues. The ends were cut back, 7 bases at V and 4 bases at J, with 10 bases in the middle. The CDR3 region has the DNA TGTGCCAGCAAAAATCCTCTCTATGGCTACACCTTC. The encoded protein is CASKNPLYGYTF.

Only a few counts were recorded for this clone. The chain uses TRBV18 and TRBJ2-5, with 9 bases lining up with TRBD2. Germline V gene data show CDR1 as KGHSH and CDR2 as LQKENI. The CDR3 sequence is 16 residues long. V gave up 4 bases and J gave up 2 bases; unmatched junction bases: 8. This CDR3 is CASSRRLAETQETQYF. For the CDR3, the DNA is TGTGCCAGCTCACGGAGACTAGCGGAGACACAAGAGACCCAGTACTTC.

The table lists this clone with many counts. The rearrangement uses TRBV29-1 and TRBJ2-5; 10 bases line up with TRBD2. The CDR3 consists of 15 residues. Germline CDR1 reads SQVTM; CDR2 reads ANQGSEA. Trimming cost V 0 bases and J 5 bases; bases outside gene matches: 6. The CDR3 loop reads CSVEDSSGSRETQYF. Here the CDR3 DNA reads TGCAGCGTTGAAGATTCTAGCGGGAGTCGGGAGACCCAGTACTTC. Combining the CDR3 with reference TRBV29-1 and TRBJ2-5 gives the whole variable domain SAVISQKPSRDICQRGTSLTIQCQVDSQVTMMFWYRQQPGQSLTLIATANQGSEATYESGFVIDKFPISRPNLTFSTLTVSNMSPEDSSIYLCSVEDSSGSRETQYFGPGTRLLVL.

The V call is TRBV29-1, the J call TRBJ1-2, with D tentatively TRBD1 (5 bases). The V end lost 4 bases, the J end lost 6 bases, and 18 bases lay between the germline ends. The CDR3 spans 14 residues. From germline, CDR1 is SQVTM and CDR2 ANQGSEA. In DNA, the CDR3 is TGCAGCGTTGCCAAACCGGGGGACCGGGATGGCTACACCTTC. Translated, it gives CSVAKPGDRDGYTF. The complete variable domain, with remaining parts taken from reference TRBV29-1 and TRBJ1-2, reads SAVISQKPSRDICQRGTSLTIQCQVDSQVTMMFWYRQQPGQSLTLIATANQGSEATYESGFVIDKFPISRPNLTFSTLTVSNMSPEDSSIYLCSVAKPGDRDGYTFGSGTRLTVV.